This T cell receptor beta chain originates from a study of blood T cell repertoires in COVID-19. In the study overall: COVID-19 samples, acute and convalescent, were from the United States, Italy and Spain. PBMCs, B-cell-depleted T cells, or T cells were the source of the cDNA or gDNA that made up the material.

In the authors' workflow: Estimation of nucleated cell counts relied on the amplification of reference gene primers. Libraries were prepared by immunoSEQ multiplex PCR; TCRdb keeps only in-frame clonotypes and omits some of them. V and J calls plus clone size are reproduced from that table; the DNA served to infer D and trimming. The sample contains 95,000 to 130,000 clones, about 80% of which appear only once. In its sample, this clone was seen once. The V and J ends lost 6 bases and 3 bases, in that order; junction bases with no gene match: 14. Germline CDR1 is MDHEN and CDR2 is SYDVKM. The CDR3 is made up of 19 amino acids.

The source is a man between 65 and 80 years old with active or convalescent COVID-19. The sequencing input was peripheral blood. This rearrangement joins TRBV28 to TRBJ2-7; 16 positions match TRBD2. DNA of the CDR3: TGTGCCAGCAGATCCATATCGGGACTAGCGGGAGGGTCCCTCTACGAGCAGTACTTC. This translates into CASRSISGLAGGSLYEQYF.